Listed below are T cell receptor beta chains from one sample, sequenced in a study of blood T cell repertoires in COVID-19. TCRdb keeps only in-frame clones here, not all; method: immunoSEQ multiplex PCR. The sample lists over 250,000 clones; approximately 90% were seen once. The sample was peripheral blood. These receptors originate from a woman aged 45-65 years with COVID-19, enrolled during active disease. Each CDR3 is given with its conserved first and last residue. A D gene is named only where the DNA matches it firmly. Not every row has a clone size; where given, it reads once, few, many or a size class.

>TRBV5-1|.|TRBJ2-1|.
CASSLTPGVDYNEQFF
TGCGCCAGCAGCTTGACTCCGGGAGTTGACTACAATGAGCAGTTCTTC
>TRBV19|.|TRBJ2-7|TRBD1
CASSPGTGGPYEQYF
TGTGCCAGTAGTCCAGGGACAGGGGGCCCCTACGAGCAGTACTTC
>TRBV7-9|.|TRBJ2-1|TRBD2
CASSLGLAERGEQFF
TGTGCCAGCAGCCTTGGACTAGCGGAAAGGGGTGAGCAGTTCTTC
>TRBV24-1|.|TRBJ2-2|TRBD1
CATRGTGDTGELFF
TGTGCCACCAGAGGGACAGGGGACACCGGGGAGCTGTTTTTT
>TRBV7-3|.|TRBJ2-1|.
CASSLTATTNNEQFF
TGTGCCAGCAGCTTAACCGCCACTACCAACAATGAGCAGTTCTTC
>TRBV5-8|once|TRBJ1-2|TRBD1
CASSFHAGTGGIRRDGYTF
TGTGCCAGCAGCTTTCATGCGGGGACAGGGGGGATCCGACGAGACGGCTACACCTTC
>TRBV27|.|TRBJ2-2|TRBD1
CASSQGDWYTGELFF
TGTGCCAGCAGCCAGGGGGATTGGTACACCGGGGAGCTGTTTTTT
>TRBV20-1|.|TRBJ1-5|.
CSASFPPTGSQHF
TGCAGTGCTAGTTTTCCCCCCACAGGGTCCCAGCATTTT
>TRBV11-2|.|TRBJ2-7|TRBD2
CASSLDFGGRALEQYF
TGTGCCAGCAGCTTAGATTTTGGCGGGAGGGCCCTCGAGCAGTACTTC
>TRBV6-6|.|TRBJ1-1|.
CASSYSRGGVNTEAFF
TGTGCCAGCAGTTACTCGAGGGGGGGCGTGAACACTGAAGCTTTCTTT
>TRBV7-3|.|TRBJ1-2|.
CASSPGQPSYGYTF
TGTGCCAGCAGCCCCGGACAGCCTTCCTATGGCTACACCTTC
>TRBV5-1|once|TRBJ1-2|TRBD1
CASSPADRGSYGYTF
TGCGCCAGCAGCCCGGCGGACAGGGGGTCCTATGGCTACACCTTC
>TRBV25-1|.|TRBJ2-7|TRBD2
CASSAGLAGAYEQYF
TGTGCCAGTTCCGCGGGACTAGCGGGAGCTTACGAGCAGTACTTC
>TRBV10-2|.|TRBJ1-3|.
CASSATGGNTIYF
TGCGCCAGCAGCGCGACAGGTGGAAACACCATATATTTT
>TRBV5-1|.|TRBJ1-1|.
CASSLDGRVGSGEAFF
TGCGCCAGCAGCTTGGACGGCAGGGTGGGATCGGGTGAAGCTTTCTTT
>TRBV9|.|TRBJ2-1|TRBD2
CASSVTASGSRGEQFF
TGTGCCAGCAGCGTCACGGCTAGCGGGAGTAGGGGTGAGCAGTTCTTC
>TRBV6-1|.|TRBJ1-5|.
CASSERPPRGPQHF
TGTGCCAGCAGTGAACGGCCGCCAAGGGGGCCCCAGCATTTT
>TRBV4-2|.|TRBJ2-2|TRBD1
CASSWTQGTATGELFF
TGTGCCAGCAGCTGGACACAGGGGACGGCCACCGGGGAGCTGTTTTTT
>TRBV3-1/TRBV3-2|once|TRBJ2-1|TRBD2
CASSLSGRTYNEQFF
TGTGCCAGCAGTCTTAGCGGGAGGACCTACAATGAGCAGTTCTTC
>TRBV7-2|.|TRBJ2-1|.
CASSLIQREQFF
TGTGCCAGCAGCTTAATTCAGCGGGAGCAGTTCTTC
>TRBV11-2|.|TRBJ2-5|TRBD2
CASSLQPRAGEETQYF
TGTGCCAGCAGCCTACAACCTAGAGCGGGGGAAGAGACCCAGTACTTC
>TRBV5-4|.|TRBJ1-1|.
CASSWTRGSAEAFF
TGTGCCAGCAGCTGGACCCGGGGGTCTGCGGAAGCTTTCTTT
>TRBV5-4|.|TRBJ2-7|.
CASSPGLIYEQYF
TGTGCCAGCAGCCCGGGTTTGATCTACGAGCAGTACTTC
>TRBV14|.|TRBJ2-1|TRBD2
CASSNGLAGELLPYNEQFF
TGTGCCAGCAGTAACGGACTAGCGGGAGAGCTGCTCCCCTACAATGAGCAGTTCTTC
>TRBV15|.|TRBJ2-1|.
CATSRTPGSTPPEQFF
TGTGCCACCAGCAGAACCCCCGGGTCAACCCCACCTGAGCAGTTCTTC
>TRBV6-5|.|TRBJ1-1|.
CASKQGMNTEAFF
TGTGCCAGCAAGCAGGGAATGAACACTGAAGCTTTCTTT
>TRBV12-5|.|TRBJ2-2|TRBD2
CASGLVVTSGTAGELFF
TGTGCTAGTGGTTTGGTAGTGACTAGCGGGACCGCCGGGGAGCTGTTTTTT
>TRBV10-1|.|TRBJ2-7|.
CASSDGTTYEQYF
TGCGCCAGCAGTGATGGGACAACTTACGAGCAGTACTTC
>TRBV27|.|TRBJ1-5|.
CASSSLPGTKNQPQHF
TGTGCCAGCAGTTCCTTACCCGGGACAAAAAATCAGCCCCAGCATTTT
>TRBV11-2|.|TRBJ1-3|.
CASSPLFSGNTIYF
TGTGCCAGCAGCCCGCTATTCTCTGGAAACACCATATATTTT
>TRBV3-1/TRBV3-2|.|TRBJ2-1|.
CASSPSDRSYNEQFF
TGTGCCAGCAGCCCCAGCGACCGGAGCTACAATGAGCAGTTCTTC
>TRBV6-2/TRBV6-3|.|TRBJ2-7|.
CASSPINRVTYEQYF
TGTGCCAGCAGTCCAATAAACAGGGTTACCTACGAGCAGTACTTC
>TRBV4-2|.|TRBJ2-6|TRBD1
CASSRNRGAGANVLTF
TGTGCCAGCAGCCGCAACAGGGGTGCTGGGGCCAACGTCCTGACTTTC
>TRBV7-9|.|TRBJ2-2|TRBD2
CASRPGLAAGELFF
TGTGCCAGCAGACCCGGACTAGCGGCCGGGGAGCTGTTTTTT
>TRBV4-2|.|TRBJ2-2|TRBD2
CASSQEVFLAGGPGELFF
TGTGCCAGCAGCCAAGAGGTATTCCTAGCGGGAGGTCCCGGGGAGCTGTTTTTT
>TRBV19|.|TRBJ1-1|TRBD1
CASSLGTGGPNTEAFF
TGTGCCAGTAGTCTCGGGACAGGGGGCCCGAACACTGAAGCTTTCTTT
>TRBV29-1|.|TRBJ2-1|TRBD2
CSVLPGLAGPGEQFF
TGCAGCGTTCTTCCGGGACTAGCGGGACCGGGCGAGCAGTTCTTC
>TRBV9|.|TRBJ2-7|TRBD2
CASSVGLASYEQYF
TGTGCCAGCAGCGTCGGACTAGCCAGCTACGAGCAGTACTTC
>TRBV7-2|.|TRBJ2-7|TRBD1
CASSQVGTEPPYF
TGTGCCAGCAGCCAGGTAGGGACAGAGCCCCCGTACTTC
>TRBV5-1|.|TRBJ2-1|.
CASSLEQGSYNEQFF
TGCGCCAGCAGCTTGGAGCAGGGTTCCTACAATGAGCAGTTCTTC
>TRBV24-1|once|TRBJ2-3|.
CATSRGFTDTQYF
TGTGCCACCAGCAGGGGCTTCACAGATACGCAGTATTTT
>TRBV7-9|.|TRBJ1-6|.
CASSPPGGASPLHF
TGTGCCAGCAGCCCCCCCGGGGGGGCCTCACCCCTCCACTTT
>TRBV18|.|TRBJ2-7|.
CASSQGRGSYEQYF
TGTGCCAGCTCACAGGGGCGAGGCTCCTACGAGCAGTACTTC
>TRBV5-4|.|TRBJ2-1|TRBD2
CASRLAGGYEQFF
TGTGCCTCGAGACTAGCGGGAGGTTATGAGCAGTTCTTC
>TRBV18|.|TRBJ2-1|.
CASSPPSGLANNEQFF
TGTGCCAGCTCACCGCCGTCTGGGTTAGCCAACAATGAGCAGTTCTTC
>TRBV28|.|TRBJ2-5|TRBD2
CASSPSTSGSKTQYF
TGTGCCAGCAGCCCTTCGACTAGCGGGAGTAAGACCCAGTACTTC
>TRBV19|.|TRBJ1-5|.
CASSFVTSNQPQHF
TGTGCCAGTAGCTTTGTGACAAGCAATCAGCCCCAGCATTTT
>TRBV7-6|.|TRBJ1-4|.
CASSLVRDNNEKLFF
TGTGCCAGCAGCTTAGTTCGGGACAATAATGAAAAACTGTTTTTT
>TRBV5-1|.|TRBJ2-2|.
CASSTLINTGELFF
TGCGCCAGCAGCACACTAATAAACACCGGGGAGCTGTTTTTT
>TRBV20-1|.|TRBJ1-4|.
CSARAGEKLFF
TGCAGTGCTAGAGCAGGAGAAAAACTGTTTTTT
>TRBV7-2|.|TRBJ1-1|.
CASSLGRQFGAFF
TGTGCCAGCAGCTTAGGGAGACAGTTTGGGGCTTTCTTT
>TRBV6-5|.|TRBJ2-4|TRBD1
CASRTGGGNIQYF
TGTGCCAGCAGGACAGGGGGAGGAAACATTCAGTACTTC
>TRBV7-3|.|TRBJ2-5|TRBD2
CASSLFGLAGNQETQYF
TGTGCCAGCAGCTTATTCGGACTAGCGGGCAACCAAGAGACCCAGTACTTC
>TRBV4-2|.|TRBJ1-2|TRBD1
CASSHATGVDLYGYTF
TGTGCCAGCAGCCACGCTACAGGGGTGGATCTGTATGGCTACACCTTC
>TRBV5-4|.|TRBJ2-5|.
CASSLAGKAETQYF
TGTGCCAGCAGCTTGGCCGGGAAGGCAGAGACCCAGTACTTC